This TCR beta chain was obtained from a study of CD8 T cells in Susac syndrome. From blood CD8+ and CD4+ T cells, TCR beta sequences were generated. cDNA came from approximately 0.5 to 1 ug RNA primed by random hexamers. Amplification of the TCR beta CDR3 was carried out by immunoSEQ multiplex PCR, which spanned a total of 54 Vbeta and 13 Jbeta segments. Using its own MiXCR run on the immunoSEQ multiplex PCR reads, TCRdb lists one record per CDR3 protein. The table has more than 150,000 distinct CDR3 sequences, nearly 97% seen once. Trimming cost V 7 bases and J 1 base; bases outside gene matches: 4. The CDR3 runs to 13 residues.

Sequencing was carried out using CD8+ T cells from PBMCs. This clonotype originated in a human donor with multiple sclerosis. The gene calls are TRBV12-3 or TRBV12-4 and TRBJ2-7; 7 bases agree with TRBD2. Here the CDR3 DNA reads TGTGCCAGCAACTTGGGGGGGTCCTACGAGCAGTACTTC. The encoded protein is CASNLGGSYEQYF.